This TCR beta chain was recorded in a study of control samples from healthy donors and cancer patients. Sequencing was performed with immunoSEQ multiplex PCR; in TCRdb, only in-frame clones are kept and a portion is missing. The sample lists tens of thousands of clones; approximately 95% were seen once. The CDR3 length is 14 residues. In germline, CDR1 is SEHNR, CDR2 FQNEAQ (reference sequence). Deletions cut 1 base from V and 1 base from J, with 7 bases between. This sequence joins TRBV7-9 and TRBJ2-5, with D unresolved. The receptor's source is a man between 25 and 39 years old in good health. Sequenced material: blood. CDR3 DNA sequence: TGTGCCAGCAGCTTAGACCATACCCAAGAGACCCAGTACTTC. As protein: CASSLDHTQETQYF.